The 10 T cell receptor beta chains below come from one sample, sequenced in a study of beta chain features in type 1 diabetes. Notes on the study in general: TCRB CDR3 length was moderately but significantly reduced in all four CD4+ subsets of Type 1 diabetes patients.

Their recognized antigens are unknown. Of the isolated RNA, all was reverse transcribed, and so the sequenced material was expressed TCRB transcripts. The repertoire was sequenced with immunoSEQ multiplex PCR; TCRdb's copy has only in-frame clones and lacks some. The sample has 600,000 or so clones, about 14% seen once. The sequencing input was naive CD4+ T cells from blood. These receptors originate from a man aged 18 to 29 with type 1 diabetes.

This clone came up a few times. CDR3 sequence (DNA): TGTGCCAGCAGCCCCCTGGGGACAGGGCCCTCCCACACCTTC. It specifies CASSPLGTGPSHTF. The V gene is TRBV7-2, the J gene TRBJ1-2, with 9 bases identical to TRBD1. The CDR3 contains 14 residues. V trimming: 5 bases; J trimming: 12 bases; junction bases outside the gene matches: 13. Germline values: CDR1 SGHTA, CDR2 FQGNSA.

The genes are TRBV7-3 and TRBJ1-6; 7 bases map to TRBD1. This CDR3 region has 14 residues. Germline CDR1 SGHTA, CDR2 FQGTGA. With 1 base clipped from V and 10 bases from J, the junction kept 4 bases outside the gene matches. In DNA form, the CDR3 reads TGTGCCAGCAGCTTAATGGCAGGGGGATCACCCCTCCACTTT. It codes for CASSLMAGGSPLHF. Based on the CDR3 plus reference TRBV7-3 and TRBJ1-6, the full variable domain is GAGVSQTPSNKVTEKGKYVELRCDPISGHTALYWYRQSLGQGPEFLIYFQGTGAADDSGLPNDRFFAVRPEGSVSTLKIQRTERGDSAVYLCASSLMAGGSPLHFGNGTRLTVT.

V usage is TRBV19 and J usage is TRBJ1-6; D not resolved. Germline CDR1 reads LNHDA; CDR2 reads SQIVND (reference sequence). Trimming left V 6 bases short and J 8 bases short, with 11 bases between. This CDR3 region has 13 residues. The CDR3 nucleotides are TGTGCCAGTAGCGAGGAACGGGATTCACCCCTCCACTTT. Protein product: CASSEERDSPLHF.

This clone was detected only a few times. CDR3 in amino acids: CASSEALRREQFF. CDR3 bases: TGTGCCAGCAGTGAAGCGCTTCGGCGGGAGCAGTTCTTC. This rearrangement joins TRBV6-1 to TRBJ2-1; D gene uncertain. Germline V gene sequence: CDR1 MNHNS, CDR2 SASEGT. The CDR3 extends over 13 amino acids. V was cut by 0 bases and J by 10 bases, with 10 bases left in between.

This clone was recorded a few times. The chain combines TRBV4-2 with TRBJ1-1; D perhaps matches TRBD1 (6 bases). CDR3 length equals 15 residues. Germline V gene lookup returns CDR1 LGHNA and CDR2 YNFKEQ. Deletions cut 1 base from V and 5 bases from J, with 14 bases between. The CDR3 region has the DNA TGTGCCAGCAGCCAAGTTTCAGGGGATGGGACTGAAGCTTTCTTT. Amino acid sequence: CASSQVSGDGTEAFF.

In this sample, this clone turned up a few times. The chain joins TRBV5-4 to TRBJ2-2; no firm D call. V lost 3 bases, J lost 7 bases, and 7 bases lay in between. In germline, CDR1 is SGHNT, CDR2 YYREEE (reference sequence). The CDR3 spans 12 residues. CDR3 protein: CASSSSGGELFF. CDR3 in DNA: TGTGCCAGCAGCTCTTCCGGCGGGGAGCTGTTTTTT. The full variable domain, with the rest looked up from reference TRBV5-4 and TRBJ2-2, is ETGVTQSPTHLIKTRGQQVTLRCSSQSGHNTVSWYQQALGQGPQFIFQYYREEENGRGNFPPRFSGLQFPNYSSELNVNALELDDSALYLCASSSSGGELFFGEGSRLTVL.

For this clone: The same CDR3 is also encoded by other DNA sequences in this sample. This chain connects TRBV15 to TRBJ2-7; D is unclear. The CDR3 spans 13 residues. Germline CDR1 reads LNHNV; CDR2 reads YYDKDF (reference sequence). With 0 bases removed from V and 2 bases from J, the gap between germline ends came to 5 bases. The CDR3 DNA is TGTGCCACCAGCAGAGATCCGGCCTACGAGCAGTACTTC. Protein sequence: CATSRDPAYEQYF.

The chain is built from TRBV28 and TRBJ1-1, with D possibly TRBD1 on 5 matching bases. V was trimmed by 3 bases and J by 7 bases, leaving 18 bases between them. The CDR3 covers 15 residues. Germline-derived CDR1 and CDR2 are MDHEN and SYDVKM. As DNA, the CDR3 is TGTGCCAGCAGTTTGGGCGCGGCAGGGATTAATGAAGCTTTCTTT. Translation gives CASSLGAAGINEAFF.

In this sample, this clone turned up a few times. The chain joins TRBV2 to TRBJ2-1; D is possibly TRBD1 (5 bases). The CDR3 runs to 15 residues. Germline CDR1 SNHLY, CDR2 FYNNEI. The V end was cut by 4 bases, the J end by 0 bases, with 10 bases between. The CDR3 loop is CASSADSSSYNEQFF. The CDR3 bases are TGTGCCAGCAGTGCCGACAGCAGCTCCTACAATGAGCAGTTCTTC.

This clone was counted only a few times. V and J are TRBV9 and TRBJ1-5, with 7 bases lining up with TRBD1. With V trimmed by 4 bases and J by 4 bases, 8 bases remained unmatched. The CDR3 is made up of 15 amino acids. Germline V gene data show CDR1 as SGDLS and CDR2 as YYNGEE. The CDR3, as DNA: TGTGCCAGCAGCCCCCGGGCAGGGGGGAATCAGCCCCAGCATTTT. This translates into CASSPRAGGNQPQHF.